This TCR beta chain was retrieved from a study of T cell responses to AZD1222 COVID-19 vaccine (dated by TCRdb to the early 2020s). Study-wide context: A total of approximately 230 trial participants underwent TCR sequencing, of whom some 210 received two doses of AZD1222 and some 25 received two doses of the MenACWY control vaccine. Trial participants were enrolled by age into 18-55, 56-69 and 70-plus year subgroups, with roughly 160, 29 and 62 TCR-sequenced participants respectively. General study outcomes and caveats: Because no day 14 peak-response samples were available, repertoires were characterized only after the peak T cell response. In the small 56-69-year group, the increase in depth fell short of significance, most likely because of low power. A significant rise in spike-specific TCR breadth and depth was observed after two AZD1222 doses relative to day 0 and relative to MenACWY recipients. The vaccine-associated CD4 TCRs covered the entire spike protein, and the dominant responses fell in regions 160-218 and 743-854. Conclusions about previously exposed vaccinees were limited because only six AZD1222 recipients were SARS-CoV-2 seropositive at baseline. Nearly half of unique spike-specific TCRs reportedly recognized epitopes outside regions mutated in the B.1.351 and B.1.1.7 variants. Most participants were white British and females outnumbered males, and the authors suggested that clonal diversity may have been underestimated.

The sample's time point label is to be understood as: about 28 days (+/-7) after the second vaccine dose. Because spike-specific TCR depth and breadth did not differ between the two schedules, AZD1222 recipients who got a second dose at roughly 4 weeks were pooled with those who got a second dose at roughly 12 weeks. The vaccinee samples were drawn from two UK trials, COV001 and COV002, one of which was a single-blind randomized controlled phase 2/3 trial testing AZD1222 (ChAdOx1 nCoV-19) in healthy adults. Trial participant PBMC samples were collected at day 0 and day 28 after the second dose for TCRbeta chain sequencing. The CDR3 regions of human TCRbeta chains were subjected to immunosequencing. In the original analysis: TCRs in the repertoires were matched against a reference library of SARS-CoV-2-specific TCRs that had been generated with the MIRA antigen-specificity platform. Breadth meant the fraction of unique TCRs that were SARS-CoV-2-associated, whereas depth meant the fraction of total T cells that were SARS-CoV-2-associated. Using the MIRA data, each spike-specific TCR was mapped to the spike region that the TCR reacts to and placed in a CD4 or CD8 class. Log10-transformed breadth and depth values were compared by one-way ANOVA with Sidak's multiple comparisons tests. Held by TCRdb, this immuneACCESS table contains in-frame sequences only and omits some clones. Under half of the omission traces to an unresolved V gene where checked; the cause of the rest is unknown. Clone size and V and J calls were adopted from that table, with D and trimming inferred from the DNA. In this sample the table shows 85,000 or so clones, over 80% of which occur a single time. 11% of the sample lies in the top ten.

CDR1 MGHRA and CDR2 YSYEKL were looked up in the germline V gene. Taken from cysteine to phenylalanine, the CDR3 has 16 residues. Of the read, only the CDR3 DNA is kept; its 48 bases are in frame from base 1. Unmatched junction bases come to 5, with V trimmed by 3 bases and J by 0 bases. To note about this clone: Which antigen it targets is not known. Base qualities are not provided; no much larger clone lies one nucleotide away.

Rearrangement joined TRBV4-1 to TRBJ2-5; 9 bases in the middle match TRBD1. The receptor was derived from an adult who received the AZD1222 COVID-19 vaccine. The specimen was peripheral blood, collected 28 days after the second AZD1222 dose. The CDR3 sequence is CASSQDRGQYQETQYF. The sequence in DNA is TGCGCCAGCAGCCAGGACAGGGGACAGTACCAAGAGACCCAGTACTTC.